This T cell receptor (beta chain) was observed in a study of T cells after yellow fever vaccination. V was shortened by 3 bases and J by 7 bases, with 10 bases between the two germline ends. There are 12 residues in the CDR3. This clonotype came up a few times. TCRdb ran MiXCR on the 5' RACE reads and lists one entry per CDR3 protein. The data show a few hundred thousand distinct CDR3 sequences, around 3.1% seen once. Sample: CD4+ T cells sorted from PBMCs, taken 10 days after the yellow fever booster vaccination. The sequence was obtained from a man aged 18 to 30 who received the YFV17D yellow fever vaccine. The V gene is TRBV12-3 or TRBV12-4, the J gene TRBJ2-7; tentatively, D is TRBD2 (6 bases). In nucleotides, the CDR3 is TGTGCCAGCAGTTTTAGAAGCGGGGAGCAGTACGTC. Encoded protein: CASSFRSGEQYV.